The 17 T cell receptor beta chains in this list originate from one sample, sequenced in a study of blood T cell repertoires in COVID-19. Clones were read by immunoSEQ multiplex PCR, and TCRdb kept only the in-frame ones, dropping some. The sample contains about 160,000 clones, more than 60% of which appear only once. Material for sequencing was peripheral blood. The source is a man aged 70-80 years with acute or convalescent COVID-19.

J is TRBJ2-7 and V is TRBV7-9, with D possibly matching TRBD2 (5 bases). The V and J ends lost 5 bases and 5 bases respectively, with 16 bases between them. Per germline, CDR1 SEHNR and CDR2 FQNEAQ (reference sequence). The CDR3 loop spans 14 amino acids. CDR3 DNA: TGTGCCAGCAGCCGCCGGGGTTTCGGGGACGAGCAGTACTTC. Protein product: CASSRRGFGDEQYF.

The V and J genes are TRBV4-1 and TRBJ1-5; unclear D gene. CDR3 size: 16 residues. V lost 0 bases and J lost 0, with 9 bases in between. Per the germline V gene, CDR1 is MGHRA and CDR2 is YSYEKL. CDR3 protein: CASSQEAGVSNQPQHF. CDR3 DNA sequence: TGCGCCAGCAGCCAAGAGGCGGGCGTTAGCAATCAGCCCCAGCATTTT.

The chain carries TRBV4-1 and TRBJ1-1, with D unclear. Trimming stripped 4 bases from V and 3 bases from J, with 12 bases between. CDR1 MGHRA and CDR2 YSYEKL come from the germline V gene. This CDR3 is built from 14 residues. The CDR3 DNA sequence: TGCGCCAGCAGCCCCCAAGGAGGGTACACTGAAGCTTTCTTT. Its protein is CASSPQGGYTEAFF.

The chain recombines TRBV2 with TRBJ2-5, with D tentatively TRBD1 (5 bases). CDR1 SNHLY and CDR2 FYNNEI come from the germline V gene. Deletions cut 4 bases from V and 2 bases from J, with 11 bases between. This CDR3 spans 14 amino acids. The CDR3: CASSVDTWQETQYF. The CDR3 DNA reads as TGTGCCAGCAGTGTGGACACCTGGCAAGAGACCCAGTACTTC. The full variable domain, its missing parts supplied by reference TRBV2 and TRBJ2-5, is EPEVTQTPSHQVTQMGQEVILRCVPISNHLYFYWYRQILGQKVEFLVSFYNNEISEKSEIFDDQFSVERPDGSNFTLKIRSTKLEDSAMYFCASSVDTWQETQYFGPGTRLLVL.

V gene TRBV5-1 combines with J gene TRBJ2-4; 8 bases are shared with TRBD2. V lost 4 bases, J lost 3 bases, and 6 bases stayed unmatched. Germline lookup yields CDR1 SGHRS and CDR2 YFSETQ. The CDR3 is 15 amino acids. This chain's CDR3 is CASSTGTSVKNIQYF. The CDR3 DNA is TGCGCCAGCAGCACTGGGACTAGTGTCAAAAACATTCAGTACTTC.

Comments on this clone: Lacking the conserved final phenylalanine or tryptophan, this CDR3 likely reflects a read error. The DNA is left out, because the CDR3 cannot be placed on it with certainty; the CDR3 is given as TCRdb lists it. The gene calls are TRBV6-2 or TRBV6-3 and TRBJ1-2; the table gives TRBD1 as D, unverified against the DNA. CDR1 MNHEY and CDR2 SVGEGT come from the germline V gene. A total of 12 residues make up the CDR3, ends included. Here the CDR3 reads CASSSGQGRAVH.

The chain is built from TRBV27 and TRBJ1-2, with 12 bases that match TRBD1. The ends lost 3 bases at V and 8 bases at J; junction bases unmatched: 13. CDR3 length equals 17 residues. The germline gives CDR1 MNHEY, CDR2 SMNVEV (reference sequence). The CDR3 coding sequence is TGTGCCAGCAGTTTCAATCATGGGACAGGGGGCGGAGGAGGCTACACCTTC. Translation: CASSFNHGTGGGGGYTF.

This clone was detected only a few times. The chain employs TRBV19 and TRBJ2-3; D possibly corresponds to TRBD2 (6 bases). Germline V CDR1 and CDR2: LNHDA, SQIVND (reference sequence). V was cut by 4 bases and J by 2 bases, with 10 bases left in between. This CDR3 is 14 amino acids long. The CDR3 sequence is CASSRGTFTDTQYF. DNA of the CDR3: TGTGCCAGTAGTAGGGGGACTTTCACAGATACGCAGTATTTT.

This chain joins TRBV19 and TRBJ1-1, with 8 bases identical to TRBD1. From germline, CDR1 is LNHDA and CDR2 SQIVND (reference sequence). CDR3 size: 14 residues. V lost 5 bases and J lost 7; bases outside the gene matches: 9. DNA of the CDR3: TGTGCCAGTAGTCCATCGCACACAGGGGGTGAAGCTTTCTTT. Encoded protein: CASSPSHTGGEAFF.

The chain is built from TRBV6-2 or TRBV6-3 and TRBJ2-1; D is unclear. Germline CDR1 and CDR2: MNHEY and SVGEGT. There are 17 residues in the CDR3. The ends were cut back, 0 bases at V and 5 bases at J, with 17 bases in the middle. CDR3 loop: CASSYSLANAFNNEQFF. The CDR3 bases are TGTGCCAGCAGTTACTCGCTCGCGAATGCCTTTAACAATGAGCAGTTCTTC.

The chain couples TRBV5-4 to TRBJ1-2; D gene unclear. Germline CDR1 reads SGHNT; CDR2 reads YYREEE (reference sequence). The CDR3 sequence is 14 residues long. V was pared by 2 bases and J by 2 bases, with 10 bases between. The CDR3 DNA reads TGTGCCAGCAGCTTACCGGGAACGAACTATGGCTACACCTTC. It yields the protein CASSLPGTNYGYTF.

In its sample, this clone was seen a few times. The genes are TRBV30 and TRBJ2-4; possibly TRBD2 for D (6 bases). Germline CDR1 GTSNPN, CDR2 SVGIG (reference sequence). V was trimmed by 5 bases and J by 11 bases, leaving 16 bases between them. The CDR3 is 12 residues long. CDR3 sequence: CAWGDSGRVQYF. The CDR3 region has the DNA TGTGCCTGGGGGGATAGCGGAAGGGTTCAGTACTTC.

The chain recombines TRBV6-5 with TRBJ2-1, with 10 bases fitting TRBD2. Germline values: CDR1 MNHEY, CDR2 SVGAGI. The CDR3 is made up of 14 amino acids. V shed 9 bases, J shed 9 bases, and the junction held 11 bases outside the gene matches. CDR3 protein: CASHPGLATTEQFF. CDR3 in DNA: TGTGCCAGTCATCCGGGACTAGCGACTACTGAGCAGTTCTTC.

This clone was observed a single time. The rearrangement joins TRBV12-3 or TRBV12-4 to TRBJ1-3; D is uncertain. Trimming stripped 3 bases from V and 3 bases from J, with 3 bases between. The CDR3 covers 12 residues. The CDR3, as DNA: TGTGCCAGCAGTTTCGGTGGAAACACCATATATTTT. This sequence encodes CASSFGGNTIYF.

The rearrangement uses TRBV19 and TRBJ2-1, with TRBD2 matching over 9 bases. The length of the CDR3 is 14 residues. Germline loops: CDR1 LNHDA, CDR2 SQIVND (reference sequence). Trimming at V came to 4 bases and at J to 8 bases, leaving 6 bases not matched to a gene. CDR3 sequence (DNA): TGTGCCAGTAGTAGGTTAGCGGGAGTATATGAGCAGTTCTTC. Amino acid sequence: CASSRLAGVYEQFF.

This chain's CDR3 is CASSLGRGQEGLYF. In nucleotides, the CDR3 is TGTGCCAGCAGCTTGGGGCGGGGACAGGAGGGATTGTACTTC. J is TRBJ2-7 and V is TRBV5-6; 8 bases fit TRBD1. This CDR3 spans 14 amino acids. V was clipped by 0 bases and J by 12 bases; unmatched bases: 11. Looked up from germline, CDR1 is SGHDT and CDR2 is YYEEEE.

This chain links TRBV5-4 with TRBJ1-2; D not certain. V shed 4 bases and J shed 3 bases, with 7 bases lying between them. The CDR3 is 12 residues long. CDR1 SGHNT and CDR2 YYREEE come from the germline V gene (reference sequence). The CDR3 reads CASSPGDYGYTF. CDR3 bases: TGTGCCAGCAGCCCTGGAGACTATGGCTACACCTTC.